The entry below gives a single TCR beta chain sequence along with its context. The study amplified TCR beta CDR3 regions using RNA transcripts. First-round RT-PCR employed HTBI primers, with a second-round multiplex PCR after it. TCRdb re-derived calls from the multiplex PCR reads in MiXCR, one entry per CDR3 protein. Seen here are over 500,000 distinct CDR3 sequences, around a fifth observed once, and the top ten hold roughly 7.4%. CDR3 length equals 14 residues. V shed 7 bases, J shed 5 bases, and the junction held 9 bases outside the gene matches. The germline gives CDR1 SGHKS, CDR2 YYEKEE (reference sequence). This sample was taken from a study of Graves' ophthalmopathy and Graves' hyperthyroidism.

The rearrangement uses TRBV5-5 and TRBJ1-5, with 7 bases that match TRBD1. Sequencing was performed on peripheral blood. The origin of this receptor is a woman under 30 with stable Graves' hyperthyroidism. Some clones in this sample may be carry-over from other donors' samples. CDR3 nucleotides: TGTGCCAGCCAAACCGGGACAGTTGATCAGCCCCAGCATTTT. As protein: CASQTGTVDQPQHF.